Listed here is a single T cell receptor beta chain. The antigen remains unidentified. The data were produced by immunoSEQ multiplex PCR, yet TCRdb's version contains in-frame clones alone and is incomplete. In the table there are 25,000 to 35,000 clones, 65% to 75% of which are singletons. After expansion with viral peptide pools in the ViraFEST assay, antigen-specific CD4+ T cells were sequenced. Isolating CD4+ T cells followed more than 9 days of culture. Convalescent patients had PCR-confirmed SARS-CoV-2 infection between March and December 2020. Days 3 and 7 saw half the medium replaced with IL-2 medium. The data stem from a study of vaccination effects on CD4 cells after COVID-19. Study conclusions and caveats: In the study, convalescent patients were few, and early post-infection timepoints were absent.

CDR3 length equals 10 residues. Germline lookup yields CDR1 SQVTM and CDR2 ANQGSEA. Trimming stripped 7 bases from V and 2 bases from J, with 5 bases between. This sequence was found in a human donor who had a prior SARS-CoV-2 infection. Sample: CD4+ T cells from PBMCs cultured with a peptide pool, taken before COVID-19 vaccination. V and J are TRBV29-1 and TRBJ1-1; D gene ambiguous. CDR3 DNA: TGCAGCGCCCAAAACACTGAAGCTTTCTTT. Translated, it gives CSAQNTEAFF.